This section outlines one T cell receptor (beta chain) sequence together with its context. The sample is drawn from a study of cytomegalovirus exposure and HLA in healthy donors. The CDR3 is made up of 13 amino acids. Trimming cost V 1 base and J 7 bases, with 8 bases left between them. The V gene's germline CDR1 is SGHVS and CDR2 FNYEAQ. Primers for the PCR totalled 60 Vbeta and 13 Jbeta. TCRdb's copy holds only in-frame clones and misses some; the assay was immunoSEQ multiplex PCR. Its table records around 60,000 clones. The V gene is TRBV7-6, the J gene TRBJ1-5, with D perhaps TRBD1 (5 bases). The TCR comes from a woman aged 18-29 years in good health and CMV-seronegative. Sequencing input: PBMCs. The CDR3 DNA sequence: TGTGCCAGCAGCTTAGAAGGGGTACAGCCCCAGCATTTT. Its protein product is CASSLEGVQPQHF.